This T cell receptor beta chain originates from a study of CXCR3-negative and CXCR3-positive naive CD8 T cells. In regard to this clonotype: As yet, its antigen is unknown.

This CDR3 is 14 amino acids long. Study-level results: Memory CD8+ cells showed much lower diversity, while both naive subsets were comparably high. Naive CXCR3-positive and CXCR3-negative cells shared similar TRBV-TRBJ usage, unlike memory cells. Relative to CXCR3-negative naive cells, CXCR3-positive naive cells had more hydrophobic TRB CDR3s.

Each TRB cDNA library was prepared by 5' RACE (with UMI labels). TCRdb processed the 5' RACE reads again and assigns one entry to each CDR3 protein, with no DNA. The specimen's table records fewer than 90,000 distinct CDR3 sequences. The genes are TRBV12-3 or TRBV12-4 and TRBJ2-1; the D call from TCRdb, TRBD1, cannot be confirmed without DNA. Source material: naive CXCR3+ CD8+ T cells from blood. The subset: CD45RO-CCR7+CD27+CD95- naive CD8+ T cells expressing CXCR3 (TNR3+). The clonotype was recovered from a human donor in good health. Some clones in this sample may be carry-over from other donors' samples. The CDR3 protein is CATTTGAVVNEQFF.